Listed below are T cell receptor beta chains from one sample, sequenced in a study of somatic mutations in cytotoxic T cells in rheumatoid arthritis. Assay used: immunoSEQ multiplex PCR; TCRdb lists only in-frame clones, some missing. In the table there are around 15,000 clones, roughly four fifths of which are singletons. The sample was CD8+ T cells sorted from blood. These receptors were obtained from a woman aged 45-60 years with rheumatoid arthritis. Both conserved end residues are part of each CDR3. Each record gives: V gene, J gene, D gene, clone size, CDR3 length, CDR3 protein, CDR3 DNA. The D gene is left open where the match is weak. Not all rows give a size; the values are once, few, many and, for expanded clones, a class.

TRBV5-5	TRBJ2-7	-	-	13	CASTGQVKYEQYF	TGTGCCAGCACTGGGCAGGTGAAATACGAGCAGTACTTC
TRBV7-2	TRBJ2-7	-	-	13	CASSLARIDEQYF	TGTGCCAGCAGCTTAGCGCGGATCGACGAGCAGTACTTC
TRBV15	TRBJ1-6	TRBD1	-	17	CATSRAPPGQGVSPLHF	TGTGCCACCAGCAGAGCCCCCCCGGGACAGGGTGTATCACCCCTCCACTTT
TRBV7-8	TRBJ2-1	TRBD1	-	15	CASSVRQGPSSEQFF	TGTGCCAGCAGCGTCCGACAGGGGCCTTCGTCTGAGCAGTTCTTC
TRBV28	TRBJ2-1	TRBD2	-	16	CASRRYGSGSGGEQFF	TGTGCCAGCAGGCGGTACGGTAGCGGGAGTGGTGGTGAGCAGTTCTTC
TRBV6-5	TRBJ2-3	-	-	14	CASTAGRSVYTQYF	TGTGCCAGCACCGCAGGGAGGTCCGTGTATACGCAGTATTTT
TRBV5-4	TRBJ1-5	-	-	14	CASSSQGTGQPQHF	TGTGCCAGCAGCTCACAGGGAACAGGTCAGCCCCAGCATTTT
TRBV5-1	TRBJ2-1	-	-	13	CASRGESYNEQFF	TGCGCCAGTAGGGGGGAAAGCTACAATGAGCAGTTCTTC
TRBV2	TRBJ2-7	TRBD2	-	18	CASSPRTSGSFVAYEQYF	TGTGCCAGCAGTCCGCGGACTAGCGGGAGCTTTGTGGCCTACGAGCAGTACTTC
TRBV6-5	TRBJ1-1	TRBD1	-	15	CASSSEQGRNTEAFF	TGTGCCAGCAGTTCGGAACAGGGGCGTAACACTGAAGCTTTCTTT
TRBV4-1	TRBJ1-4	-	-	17	CASSQDPDSPLSEKLFF	TGCGCCAGCAGCCAAGATCCGGACTCCCCGTTAAGTGAAAAACTGTTTTTT
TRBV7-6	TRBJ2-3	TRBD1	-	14	CASSQDRESDTQYF	TGTGCCAGCAGCCAAGACAGGGAATCAGATACGCAGTATTTT
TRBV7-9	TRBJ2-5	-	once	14	CASSRPLSQETQYF	TGTGCCAGCAGCCGACCCCTGTCCCAAGAGACCCAGTACTTC
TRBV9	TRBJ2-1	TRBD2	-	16	CASSGTTSGRSNEQFF	TGTGCCAGCAGTGGAACGACTAGCGGGAGGTCGAATGAGCAGTTCTTC
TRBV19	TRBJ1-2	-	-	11	CASKRDDGYTF	TGTGCCAGTAAGCGCGACGATGGCTACACCTTC
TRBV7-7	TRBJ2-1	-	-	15	CASSRGPRSYNEQFF	TGTGCTAGCAGCCGAGGCCCGCGCTCCTACAATGAGCAGTTCTTC
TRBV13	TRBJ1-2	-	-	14	CASSLGRGPDGYTF	TGTGCCAGCAGCTTAGGCCGAGGGCCCGATGGCTACACCTTC
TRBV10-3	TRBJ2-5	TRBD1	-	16	CAISEPGTAYQETQYF	TGTGCCATCAGTGAGCCCGGGACAGCTTACCAAGAGACCCAGTACTTC
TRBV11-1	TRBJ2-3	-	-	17	CASSRRGRTVPSHTQYF	TGTGCCAGCAGCCGCAGGGGACGGACGGTCCCTTCGCATACGCAGTATTTT
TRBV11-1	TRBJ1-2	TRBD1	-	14	CASSPVGQGLGYTF	TGTGCCAGCAGCCCAGTGGGACAGGGCCTTGGCTACACCTTC
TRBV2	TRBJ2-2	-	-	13	CASSIRFAGELFF	TGTGCCAGCAGTATAAGGTTCGCCGGGGAGCTGTTTTTT
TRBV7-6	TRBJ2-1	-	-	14	CASSRSTRTPEQFF	TGTGCCAGCAGCCGATCGACCCGGACCCCTGAGCAGTTCTTC
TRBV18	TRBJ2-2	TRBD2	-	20	CASSPPPTETSGPNTGELFF	TGTGCCAGCTCACCACCCCCTACCGAGACTAGCGGGCCGAACACCGGGGAGCTGTTTTTT
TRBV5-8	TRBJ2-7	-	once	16	CASSSLTRILSYEQYF	TGTGCCAGCAGCTCCTTGACTAGGATCCTTTCTTACGAGCAGTACTTC
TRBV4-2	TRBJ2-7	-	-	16	CASSQESAAQGHEQYF	TGTGCCAGCAGCCAAGAATCAGCCGCCCAGGGGCACGAGCAGTACTTC
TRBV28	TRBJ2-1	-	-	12	CASSPEWNEQFF	TGTGCCAGCAGCCCCGAGTGGAATGAGCAGTTCTTC
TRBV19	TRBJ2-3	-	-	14	CASAGLERTDTQYF	TGTGCCAGTGCCGGACTGGAACGCACAGATACGCAGTATTTT
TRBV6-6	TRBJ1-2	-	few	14	CASSLGGANYGYTF	TGTGCCAGCAGCCTGGGCGGAGCTAACTATGGCTACACCTTC
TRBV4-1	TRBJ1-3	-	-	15	CASSQGIMMGNTIYF	TGCGCCAGCAGCCAAGGGATCATGATGGGAAACACCATATATTTT
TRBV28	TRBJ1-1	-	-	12	CASRPDWTEAFF	TGTGCCAGCAGACCAGATTGGACTGAAGCTTTCTTT
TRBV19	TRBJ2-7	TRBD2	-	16	CASSIGGLAGSYEQYF	TGTGCCAGTAGTATAGGTGGGCTAGCGGGCTCCTACGAGCAGTACTTC
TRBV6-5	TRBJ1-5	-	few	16	CASSYSPGGNNQPQHF	TGTGCCAGCAGTTACTCACCAGGCGGCAACAATCAGCCCCAGCATTTT
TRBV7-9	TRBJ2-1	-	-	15	CASRTPRDIYNEQFF	TGTGCCAGCAGAACACCCCGGGACATTTACAATGAGCAGTTCTTC
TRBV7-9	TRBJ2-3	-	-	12	CASSSLSDTQYF	TGTGCCAGCAGCTCCCTCTCAGATACGCAGTATTTT
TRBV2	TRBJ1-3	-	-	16	CASSEALRFSGNTIYF	TGTGCCAGCAGTGAAGCGCTTCGGTTCTCTGGAAACACCATATATTTT
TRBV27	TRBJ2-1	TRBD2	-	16	CASSRRSLAGHNEQFF	TGTGCCAGCAGTCGACGGTCACTAGCGGGCCACAATGAGCAGTTCTTC
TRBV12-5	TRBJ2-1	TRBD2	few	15	CASGLVLAGDNEQFF	TGTGCTAGTGGTTTGGTACTAGCGGGGGACAATGAGCAGTTCTTC
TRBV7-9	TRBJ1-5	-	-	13	CASSPGLDQPQHF	TGTGCCAGTAGCCCGGGATTGGATCAGCCCCAGCATTTT
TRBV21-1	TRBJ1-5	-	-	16	CASVAWGPYSNQPQHF	TGTGCCAGCGTCGCCTGGGGGCCTTATAGCAATCAGCCCCAGCATTTT
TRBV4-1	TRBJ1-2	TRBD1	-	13	CASSQPTGVSYTF	TGCGCCAGCAGCCAGCCGACAGGGGTTAGCTACACCTTC
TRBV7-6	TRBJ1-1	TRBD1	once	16	CASSLAAGGVGTEAFF	TGTGCCAGCAGCTTAGCGGCAGGGGGCGTAGGGACTGAAGCTTTCTTT
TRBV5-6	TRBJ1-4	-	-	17	CASSLDPHRTSNEKLFF	TGTGCCAGCAGCTTGGACCCGCATCGGACCTCTAATGAAAAACTGTTTTTT
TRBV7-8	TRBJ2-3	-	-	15	CASSSGPYLADTQYF	TGTGCCAGCAGCTCGGGGCCATATTTGGCAGATACGCAGTATTTT
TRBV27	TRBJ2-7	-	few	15	CASTFSGAQPREQYF	TGTGCCAGCACTTTTAGCGGAGCCCAACCTCGGGAGCAGTACTTC
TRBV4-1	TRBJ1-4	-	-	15	CASSHVGMENEKLFF	TGCGCCAGCAGCCACGTTGGGATGGAAAATGAAAAACTGTTTTTT
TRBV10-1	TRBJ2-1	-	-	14	CASSESAPYNEQFF	TGCGCCAGCAGTGAGTCGGCCCCCTACAATGAGCAGTTCTTC
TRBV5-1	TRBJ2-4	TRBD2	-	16	CASSETTRLASNIQYF	TGCGCCAGCAGCGAAACCACGCGACTAGCTTCAAACATTCAGTACTTC
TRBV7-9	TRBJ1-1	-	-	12	CASSLGVSEAFF	TGTGCCAGCAGCTTAGGGGTCTCGGAAGCTTTCTTT
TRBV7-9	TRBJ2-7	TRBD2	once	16	CASSPRTSGISYEQYF	TGTGCCAGCAGCCCTCGGACTAGCGGGATCTCCTACGAGCAGTACTTC
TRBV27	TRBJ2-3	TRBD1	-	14	CASRHTGAVDTQYF	TGTGCCAGCAGGCATACAGGGGCCGTAGATACGCAGTATTTT
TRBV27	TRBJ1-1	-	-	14	CASSLSPSETEAFF	TGTGCCAGCAGTTTATCCCCCAGCGAGACTGAAGCTTTCTTT
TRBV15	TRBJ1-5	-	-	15	CATTGEGGSNQPQHF	TGTGCCACCACGGGCGAGGGGGGTAGCAATCAGCCCCAGCATTTT
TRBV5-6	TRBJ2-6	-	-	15	CASSLWGAGANVLTF	TGTGCCAGCAGCCTCTGGGGGGCTGGGGCCAACGTCCTGACTTTC
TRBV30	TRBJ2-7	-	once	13	CAWNPGNDNEQYF	TGTGCCTGGAACCCAGGGAACGACAACGAGCAGTACTTC
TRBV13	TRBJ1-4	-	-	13	CASSLGGGEKLFF	TGTGCCAGCAGCTTAGGAGGCGGTGAAAAACTGTTTTTT
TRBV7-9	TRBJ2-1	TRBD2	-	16	CASSLVLAGAENEQFF	TGTGCCAGCAGCTTAGTACTAGCGGGAGCGGAAAATGAGCAGTTCTTC
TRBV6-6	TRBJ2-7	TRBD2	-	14	CASSYGGESDEQYF	TGTGCCAGCAGTTACGGGGGGGAGTCCGACGAGCAGTACTTC
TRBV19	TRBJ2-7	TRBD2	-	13	CASSTGLVTEQYF	TGTGCCAGTAGTACGGGACTAGTTACAGAGCAGTACTTC
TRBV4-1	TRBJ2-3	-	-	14	CASSTQGSLNTQYF	TGCGCCAGCAGCACACAGGGTTCCTTAAATACGCAGTATTTT
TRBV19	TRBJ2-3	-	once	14	CASSTLGGLDTQYF	TGTGCCAGTAGTACCCTAGGAGGTTTGGATACGCAGTATTTT